This is a list of T cell receptor beta chains from one sample in a study of T cells in Graves' hyperthyroidism and ophthalmopathy. One entry per CDR3 protein results from TCRdb running MiXCR on the multiplex PCR reads. The sample carries 750,000 to 900,000 distinct CDR3 sequences, around 38% recorded once. Material for sequencing was blood. The source is a man younger than 35 with Graves' hyperthyroidism. Both conserved end residues are part of each CDR3. The order of the fields is V gene, J gene, D gene, clone size, CDR3 protein, CDR3 DNA. D genes are given only for firm matches. The size of a clone is reported for some rows only, either as once, few or many, or as a class for expanded clones.

v_call: TRBV10-2
j_call: TRBJ2-2
d_call: TRBD2
clone_size: NA
cdr3_aa: CASSVLWRGGNTGELFF
cdr3_nt: TGCGCCAGCTCTGTCCTTTGGCGGGGGGGCAACACCGGGGAGCTGTTTTTT

v_call: TRBV4-3
j_call: TRBJ1-1
d_call: NA
clone_size: NA
cdr3_aa: CASSQDWQSTEAFF
cdr3_nt: TGCGCCAGCAGCCAAGATTGGCAGAGTACTGAAGCTTTCTTT

v_call: TRBV7-9
j_call: TRBJ2-7
d_call: TRBD1
clone_size: NA
cdr3_aa: CASSQTGGVYEQYF
cdr3_nt: TGTGCCAGCAGCCAGACAGGGGGCGTCTACGAGCAGTACTTC

v_call: TRBV4-1
j_call: TRBJ2-5
d_call: NA
clone_size: NA
cdr3_aa: CASSQGLGGTQETQYF
cdr3_nt: TGCGCCAGCAGCCAAGGCCTGGGAGGGACACAAGAGACCCAGTACTTC

v_call: TRBV2
j_call: TRBJ1-1
d_call: TRBD1
clone_size: NA
cdr3_aa: CASSLQGATAEAFF
cdr3_nt: TGTGCCAGCAGTTTACAGGGGGCTACCGCTGAAGCTTTCTTT

v_call: TRBV6-1
j_call: TRBJ2-5
d_call: NA
clone_size: few
cdr3_aa: CASSDGTGRQGGETQYF
cdr3_nt: TGTGCCAGCAGTGACGGTACGGGGCGACAGGGAGGAGAGACCCAGTACTTC

v_call: TRBV29-1
j_call: TRBJ1-2
d_call: TRBD1
clone_size: many
cdr3_aa: CSHPGGGTGYTF
cdr3_nt: TGCAGCCATCCAGGGGGGGGGACCGGCTACACCTTC

v_call: TRBV19
j_call: TRBJ2-2
d_call: TRBD1
clone_size: NA
cdr3_aa: CASSKQGFTGELFF
cdr3_nt: TGTGCCAGTAGTAAACAGGGGTTCACCGGGGAGCTGTTTTTT

v_call: TRBV20-1
j_call: TRBJ1-4
d_call: NA
clone_size: NA
cdr3_aa: CSARGQYNEKLLF
cdr3_nt: TGCAGTGCTAGGGGACAATATAATGAAAAACTGCTTTTT

v_call: TRBV29-1
j_call: TRBJ1-2
d_call: NA
clone_size: many
cdr3_aa: CSVTANYGYTF
cdr3_nt: TGCAGCGTGACAGCTAACTATGGCTACACCTTC

v_call: TRBV15
j_call: TRBJ1-6
d_call: NA
clone_size: NA
cdr3_aa: CATSTPLCASSSQNSPLHF
cdr3_nt: NA

v_call: TRBV6-6
j_call: TRBJ2-5
d_call: NA
clone_size: NA
cdr3_aa: CASSWGIGETQYF
cdr3_nt: TGTGCCAGCAGTTGGGGGATCGGGGAGACCCAGTACTTC

v_call: TRBV7-2
j_call: TRBJ1-2
d_call: NA
clone_size: many
cdr3_aa: CASSLEVADINGYTF
cdr3_nt: TGTGCCAGCAGCTTAGAAGTGGCCGACATTAATGGCTACACCTTC

v_call: TRBV29-1
j_call: TRBJ2-2
d_call: TRBD2
clone_size: many
cdr3_aa: CSVGRGGNTGELFF
cdr3_nt: TGCAGCGTCGGTCGCGGGGGGAACACCGGGGAGCTGTTTTTT

v_call: TRBV7-9
j_call: TRBJ2-2
d_call: TRBD1
clone_size: NA
cdr3_aa: CASSLGAGTGITGELFF
cdr3_nt: TGTGCCAGCAGCCTAGGGGCCGGGACAGGAATTACCGGGGAGCTGTTTTTT

v_call: TRBV2
j_call: TRBJ2-5
d_call: NA
clone_size: NA
cdr3_aa: CASSEITTPETQYF
cdr3_nt: TGTGCCAGCAGTGAAATTACAACCCCAGAGACCCAGTACTTC

v_call: TRBV2
j_call: TRBJ2-7
d_call: TRBD1
clone_size: NA
cdr3_aa: CASRAPGTGPYEQYF
cdr3_nt: TGTGCCAGCAGAGCTCCCGGGACAGGTCCCTACGAGCAGTACTTC

v_call: TRBV7-3
j_call: TRBJ2-2
d_call: TRBD2
clone_size: few
cdr3_aa: CASSSLAEGTGELFF
cdr3_nt: TGTGCCAGCAGCTCCCTAGCGGAGGGGACCGGGGAGCTGTTTTTT

v_call: TRBV29-1
j_call: TRBJ2-6
d_call: NA
clone_size: many
cdr3_aa: CSVEDPDAGANVLTF
cdr3_nt: TGCAGCGTTGAAGATCCGGATGCTGGGGCCAACGTCCTGACTTTC

v_call: TRBV15
j_call: TRBJ1-1
d_call: NA
clone_size: NA
cdr3_aa: CATGRDNGGTEAFF
cdr3_nt: TGTGCCACCGGCAGAGATAACGGTGGAACTGAGGCTTTCTTT

v_call: TRBV24-1
j_call: TRBJ1-4
d_call: TRBD1
clone_size: NA
cdr3_aa: CATSGGGQDFEKLFF
cdr3_nt: TGTGCCACCAGCGGCGGGGGACAGGACTTTGAAAAACTGTTTTTT

v_call: TRBV29-1
j_call: TRBJ2-5
d_call: NA
clone_size: NA
cdr3_aa: CSVDRKEAQYF
cdr3_nt: TGCAGCGTGGACAGAAAAGAGGCCCAGTACTTC

v_call: TRBV29-1
j_call: TRBJ1-5
d_call: TRBD1
clone_size: few
cdr3_aa: CSVELSTGGSNQPQHF
cdr3_nt: TGCAGCGTTGAGTTATCGACAGGGGGGAGCAATCAGCCCCAGCATTTT

v_call: TRBV12-3/TRBV12-4
j_call: TRBJ2-5
d_call: NA
clone_size: few
cdr3_aa: CASRFNLGETQYF
cdr3_nt: TGTGCCAGCAGGTTCAACCTCGGAGAGACCCAGTACTTC

v_call: TRBV2
j_call: TRBJ2-7
d_call: NA
clone_size: NA
cdr3_aa: CASRDPRDFEQYF
cdr3_nt: TGTGCCAGCAGGGACCCCCGGGACTTTGAGCAGTACTTC

v_call: TRBV11-2
j_call: TRBJ2-2
d_call: TRBD1
clone_size: NA
cdr3_aa: CASSSGQGLVAGELFF
cdr3_nt: TGTGCCAGCAGCTCGGGACAGGGTTTGGTTGCCGGGGAGCTGTTTTTT

v_call: TRBV6-5
j_call: TRBJ1-2
d_call: NA
clone_size: many
cdr3_aa: CAVRTVNYGYTF
cdr3_nt: TGTGCCGTCCGGACGGTCAACTATGGCTACACCTTC

v_call: TRBV11-2
j_call: TRBJ1-1
d_call: NA
clone_size: many
cdr3_aa: CASSLGGYEAFF
cdr3_nt: TGTGCCAGCAGCTTGGGGGGTTATGAAGCTTTCTTT

v_call: TRBV25-1
j_call: TRBJ2-2
d_call: TRBD1
clone_size: NA
cdr3_aa: CASSERTGGGGELFF
cdr3_nt: TGTGCCAGCAGTGAACGGACAGGGGGCGGCGGGGAGCTGTTTTTT